The source of this TCR beta chain is a study of shared clonotypes between healthy human individuals. Remarks on this clone: Its antigen is not known.

The assay was immunoSEQ multiplex PCR, and TCRdb's table has in-frame clones only and misses some. Among millions of clones, approximately 94% were seen once, and the ten largest hold 0.9% to 1.4%. Findings and limits, study-wide: Sharing across four donors was highest in naive CD4 (roughly 5%) and lowest in memory CD8 (0.4%).

Cells designated naive CD8 were CD45RO-negative and were positively selected for CCR7, with terminally differentiated effector memory CD45RA+ cells excluded. V was pared by 4 bases and J by 8 bases, with 9 bases of the junction left unmatched. There are 15 residues in the CDR3. The germline V gene encodes CDR1 SEHNR and CDR2 FQNEAQ (reference sequence). This TCR derives from a man aged 18 to 30 in good health. This chain links TRBV7-9 with TRBJ2-1; 9 bases are a match to TRBD2. The sequenced sample was naive CD8+ T cells sorted from blood. The CDR3 spells CASSSVGTSLDEQFF. In nucleotides, the CDR3 is TGTGCCAGCAGCTCTGTAGGGACTAGCTTGGATGAGCAGTTCTTC.